This T cell receptor beta chain originates from a study of T-cell memory formation after mild COVID-19. Trimming shortened V by 0 bases and J by 4 bases, and 9 bases separated the two germline ends. This CDR3 has 14 residues. The germline V gene encodes CDR1 LGHDT and CDR2 YNNKEL (reference sequence). Whole-study findings and limits: Prior to infection, memory already included some responding clones, suggesting cross-reactive memory joined. Clones contracting across day 15 to 85 had a balanced CD4/CD8 profile; later expanding clones leaned CD4+. The study found contracting CD4+ clones mainly in CM and EM and contracting CD8+ clones in EMRA.

To note about this clonotype: Its antigen is not identified.

TCRdb reprocessed the 5' RACE reads via MiXCR and lists one record per CDR3 protein. The sample gives 450,000 or so distinct CDR3 sequences, roughly 20% of which show up once; roughly 8.4% is in the top ten. Sequenced material: PBMCs or a T cell subset sorted from them (not recorded which). The genes are TRBV3-1 and TRBJ1-2, with unresolved D. The receptor's source is an adult woman who had mild COVID-19 (a few samples of this study predate the infection). Cell type and time point are not known. CDR3 in amino acids: CASSQEGRSYGYTF. CDR3 DNA sequence: TGTGCCAGCAGCCAAGAGGGTCGGAGCTATGGCTACACCTTC.